This T cell receptor (beta chain) was sequenced during a study of blood T cell repertoires in COVID-19 (dated by TCRdb to about 2020). Notes on the research overall: Collaborator samples came from the United States, Italy and Spain and covered acute and convalescent phases of COVID-19. The prospective study material was composed of cDNA or gDNA derived from T cells, B-cell-depleted T cells, or PBMCs. Deeply sampled blood TCRbeta repertoires from subjects exposed to, actively infected with, or recovered from COVID-19 were included in the dataset. The repertoires were released in a freely available public database intended as a resource for research on the immune response to SARS-CoV-2. The samples were drawn from two sources: the first 160 participants of the ongoing ImmuneRACE study, and approximately 1,300 subjects contributed by 6 global collaborators. The sample metadata nearly always contained a de-identified subject ID, COVID-19 status, age in years and sex. Where available, HLA class I and class II types were obtained from metadata supplied by the sample provider rather than from assay-based typing.

General study outcomes and caveats: Clinical and demographic metadata were provided uncurated, with the amount varying by source and participant.

TCRbeta CDR3 regions were amplified from genomic DNA using the immunoSEQ Assay, a bias-controlled multiplex PCR. As for how the authors treated the data: Nucleated cell counts per sample were estimated from amplification of reference gene primers within the assay. Sequence reads were collapsed and filtered to measure the absolute abundance of every unique TCRbeta CDR3 rearrangement. For each sample, productive Simpson clonality was calculated as the square root of Simpson's diversity index across productive rearrangements. Not all clones reach the TCRdb copy of this immuneACCESS table, which keeps in-frame sequences only. Checked studies attribute under half of the gap to unresolved V genes and leave the rest unexplained. From that table come the V and J calls and clone size; the DNA was used to work out D and trimming. This sample comprises 97,000 or so clones, roughly 80% of them detected only once. The top ten clones comprise around 18% of the sample.

From a lookup of the germline V gene (reference sequence), CDR1 and CDR2 are GTSNPN and SVGIG. The CDR3 spans 12 residues, from the cysteine through the phenylalanine. CDR3 DNA is the only sequence kept; it has 36 bases, read in frame from the first base. This clone was recorded once. This clone's antigen is unknown. Compared with germline, one end of the junction differs, possibly owing to a read error. Collaborating institutions collected whole blood in K2EDTA tubes following their own protocols. For TCRbeta analysis, collaborators shipped samples as frozen whole blood, isolated PBMCs, or DNA extracted from either of those sample types.

Sequencing used peripheral blood. The receptor's source is a man older than 75 with acute or convalescent COVID-19. The chain was built from TRBV30 and TRBJ1-1; TRBD1 matches 7 bases in the middle. This receptor carries the CDR3 CVAGGIDTEAFF. The bases are TGCGTGGCAGGGGGTATAGACACTGAAGCTTTCTTT.